This TCR beta chain was sequenced in a study of blood T cell repertoires in COVID-19. Study summary: From the United States, Italy and Spain came samples of acute and convalescent COVID-19. T cells, B-cell-depleted T cells, or PBMCs supplied cDNA or gDNA.

Authors' methods: Amplifying reference gene primers gave estimates of nucleated cell counts. Profiled with immunoSEQ multiplex PCR; TCRdb holds only in-frame clones, not every one. The V and J calls and clone size come from that table; D and trimming were worked out from the DNA. The repertoire holds 150,000 to 200,000 clones, with 90% as singletons. The V gene's germline CDR1 is SEHNR and CDR2 FQNEAQ (reference sequence). V dropped 5 bases and J dropped 2 bases, with 13 bases sitting between them. This CDR3 has 14 residues. Sequenced sample: peripheral blood. The rearrangement joins TRBV7-9 to TRBJ2-7, with D perhaps matching TRBD2 (6 bases). This sequence was found in a man aged 50-60 years with acute or convalescent COVID-19. The CDR3, as DNA: TGTGCCAGCAGCGCCCGGGGCGGGACCTACGAGCAGTACTTC. Translated, it gives CASSARGGTYEQYF.